These 9 T cell receptor beta chains were all obtained from the same sample, sequenced in a study of blood T cell repertoires in COVID-19. Produced via immunoSEQ multiplex PCR; TCRdb's table is partial and in-frame only. This table holds more than 300,000 clones, just over 85% found once. The specimen sequenced was PBMCs or T cells enriched from blood (not recorded which). All receptors come from a woman between 18 and 29 years old who had recovered from COVID-19.

This chain joins TRBV12-5 and TRBJ1-6, with 10 bases lining up with TRBD1. J lost 3 bases, V lost 7 bases, and 6 bases had no gene match. This CDR3 has 16 amino acids. Germline V CDR1 and CDR2: LGHNT, FRNRAP. CDR3 DNA: TGTGCTAGTGCCCCCTGGACAGGGGGCTATAATTCACCCCTCCACTTT. Protein sequence: CASAPWTGGYNSPLHF. The whole variable domain, remainder taken from reference TRBV12-5 and TRBJ1-6, is DARVTQTPRHKVTEMGQEVTMRCQPILGHNTVFWYRQTMMQGLELLAYFRNRAPLDDSGMPKDRFSAEMPDATLATLKIQPSEPRDSAVYFCASAPWTGGYNSPLHFGNGTRLTVT.

The chain employs TRBV2 and TRBJ2-5; D not resolved. Germline-derived CDR1 and CDR2 are SNHLY and FYNNEI. The germline V and J ends were trimmed by 5 bases and 5 bases, with 12 bases remaining between them. The length of the CDR3 is 13 residues. CDR3 sequence reads: CASSQYRRETQYF. For the CDR3, the DNA is TGTGCCAGCAGTCAGTATAGGCGGGAGACCCAGTACTTC.

This clone was detected only once. The chain joins TRBV3-1 (or the pseudogene TRBV3-2) to TRBJ1-1; D uncertain. CDR1 and CDR2 (germline): LGHDT, YNNKEL (reference sequence). V was clipped by 7 bases and J by 6 bases, with 12 bases between them. The CDR3 covers 12 residues. CDR3 coding DNA: TGTGCCAGCACGTCCGGGATGGCTGAAGCTTTCTTT. It yields the protein CASTSGMAEAFF.

The gene calls are TRBV27 and TRBJ2-1, with D perhaps matching TRBD1 (6 bases). CDR3 length: 14 amino acids. Germline CDR1 reads MNHEY; CDR2 reads SMNVEV (reference sequence). The ends were cut back, 5 bases at V and 4 bases at J, with 12 bases in the middle. In DNA, the CDR3 is TGTGCCAGCAGTACAGGACAGACATACAATGAGCAGTTCTTC. It is translated as CASSTGQTYNEQFF.

V and J are TRBV2 and TRBJ1-6; D gene unclear. Germline assignment: CDR1 SNHLY and CDR2 FYNNEI. This CDR3 region has 11 residues. With 9 bases removed from V and 7 bases from J, the gap between germline ends came to 7 bases. The CDR3, as DNA: TGTGCCAGTCATCAGAATTCACCCCTCCACTTT. This translates into CASHQNSPLHF.

V is TRBV2 and J is TRBJ1-2; 9 bases map to TRBD1. CDR1 and CDR2 from the germline V gene are SNHLY and FYNNEI. The CDR3 runs to 11 residues. Trimming took 8 bases from V and 12 from J; bases not matched to a gene: 7. The CDR3 is CASGGGQGHTF. The CDR3 DNA is TGTGCCAGCGGAGGAGGACAGGGGCACACCTTC.

Concerning this clone itself: One junction end does not reproduce the germline sequence, and a read error may be involved. The sample holds other DNA sequences that translate to the same CDR3. The rearrangement joins TRBV6-1 to TRBJ1-6; D is ambiguous. The CDR3 is 17 residues long. Germline values: CDR1 MNHNS, CDR2 SASEGT. The CDR3 reads CASSDLHWSSYNSPLHF. The CDR3 region has the DNA TGTGCCAGCAGTGACCTACATTGGAGCTCCTATAATTCACCCCTTCACTTT.

This chain uses TRBV5-1 with TRBJ1-5; possible D gene TRBD1, 5 bases. Trimming took off 4 bases at V and 2 bases at J, with 13 bases between the two ends. The germline gives CDR1 SGHRS, CDR2 YFSETQ. The CDR3 length is 15 residues. This CDR3 is CASSSGTSGNQPQHF. Here the CDR3 DNA reads TGCGCCAGCAGCAGCGGGACTTCGGGCAATCAGCCCCAGCATTTT.

The gene calls are TRBV19 and TRBJ2-7; 7 nucleotides line up with TRBD2. Trimming took 5 bases from V and 5 from J; bases not matched to a gene: 9. From germline, CDR1 is LNHDA and CDR2 SQIVND (reference sequence). The CDR3 is made up of 14 amino acids. CDR3 bases: TGTGCCAGTAGTCCCGGGACTACCGAGGACGAGCAGTACTTC. Translation gives CASSPGTTEDEQYF.